A selection of T cell receptor beta chains follows, all from one sample in a study of tumour-infiltrating T cells in Burkitt lymphoma. The repertoire was sequenced with immunoSEQ multiplex PCR; TCRdb's copy has only in-frame clones and lacks some. The data contain approximately 46,000 clones, around 30% of them seen just once; the ten biggest clones take up 2.9%. Sequenced: tumor tissue. These receptors came from a human donor with Burkitt lymphoma. Each CDR3 is given with its conserved first and last residue. The D gene is left open where the match is weak. Clone size is shown for a subset of rows, as once, few, many or a class of expanded clone.

v_gene	abundance	j_gene	d_gene	CDR3nt	CDR3aa
TRBV15	few	TRBJ1-4	NA	TGTGCCACCAGCCCCCTTGTGTACGAAAAACTGTTTTTT	CATSPLVYEKLFF
TRBV5-1	NA	TRBJ1-4	NA	TGCGCCAGCAGCTTGGTGGGGGGAAGAAATGAAAAACTGTTTTTT	CASSLVGGRNEKLFF
TRBV7-6	few	TRBJ1-6	NA	TGTGCCAGCAGCTTAGCGGTGCGGGATAGGTCCTATAATTCACCCCTCCACTTT	CASSLAVRDRSYNSPLHF
TRBV18	NA	TRBJ2-5	TRBD2	TGTGCCAGCTCACGGGATAGCGGGAACCAAGAGACCCAGTACTTC	CASSRDSGNQETQYF
TRBV5-4	NA	TRBJ1-2	TRBD1	TGTGCCAGCAGCCAATCCGGGACAGGGCTTGGCTACACCTTC	CASSQSGTGLGYTF
TRBV5-4	few	TRBJ2-5	TRBD2	TGTGCCAGCAGCACCCGTCGGGGGGGGGCCGGGGGTCAAGAGACCCAGTACTTC	CASSTRRGGAGGQETQYF
TRBV6-1	few	TRBJ2-1	NA	TGTGCCAGCAGTTTAACAGGTTTCTCCTACAATGAGCAGTTCTTC	CASSLTGFSYNEQFF
TRBV20-1	NA	TRBJ2-1	NA	TGCAGTGCTAGTAAGGGGGAGGGGGCGTTCTTC	CSASKGEGAFF
TRBV18	NA	TRBJ2-2	NA	TGTGCCAGCTCACATTTTACCGGGGAGCTGTTTTTT	CASSHFTGELFF
TRBV19	NA	TRBJ2-2	NA	TGTGCCAGTAGTATAATGGGCACCGGGGAGCTGTTTTTT	CASSIMGTGELFF
TRBV5-6	few	TRBJ2-5	NA	TGTGCCAGCAGCTTCTTCGCGGGGGCGATCGAGACCCAGTACTTC	CASSFFAGAIETQYF
TRBV18	NA	TRBJ1-3	TRBD1	TGTGCCAGCTCCCCCCCGGGACAGGGAAGAAACACCATATATTTT	CASSPPGQGRNTIYF
TRBV28	NA	TRBJ2-7	TRBD2	TGTGCCAGCGCGACTAGCGGGGTCTACGAGCAGTACTTC	CASATSGVYEQYF
TRBV7-6	NA	TRBJ1-5	TRBD1	TGTGCCAGCAGCCTGGGACAGGCAGGCAATCAGCCCCAGCATTTT	CASSLGQAGNQPQHF
TRBV15	NA	TRBJ1-6	NA	TGTGCCACCAGCAGAGATGGGGCCTTTTCACCCCTCCACTTT	CATSRDGAFSPLHF
TRBV7-9	NA	TRBJ1-1	NA	TGTGCCAGCAGCTTACGGGGGGGCACTGAAGCTTTCTTT	CASSLRGGTEAFF
TRBV7-3	NA	TRBJ1-6	NA	TGTGCCAGCAGCCCCAATGCAGGGAATAACGTGGATTCACCCCTCCACTTT	CASSPNAGNNVDSPLHF
TRBV4-3	NA	TRBJ1-5	TRBD1	TGCGCCAGCAGCCAAGGAGCGGGACAGGGTAATCAGCCCCAGCATTTT	CASSQGAGQGNQPQHF
TRBV7-2	NA	TRBJ1-6	NA	TGTGCCAGCAGCTTAACCCACTGGAGCTCCTATAATTCACCCCTCCACTTT	CASSLTHWSSYNSPLHF
TRBV4-3	few	TRBJ2-5	NA	TGCGCCAGCAGCCAAGAAGTCCTCCCTGCAGAAGAGACCCAGTACTTC	CASSQEVLPAEETQYF
TRBV7-2	NA	TRBJ2-3	TRBD1	TGTGCCAGCAGTCTAAGACAGGGATTAGATACGCAGTATTTT	CASSLRQGLDTQYF
TRBV20-1	NA	TRBJ1-1	NA	TGCAGTGCCAAGGGGAGAACTGAAGCTTTCTTT	CSAKGRTEAFF
TRBV29-1	NA	TRBJ2-7	NA	TGCAGCGTTGAGATCGGCGGAGGCTACGAGCAGTACTTC	CSVEIGGGYEQYF
TRBV2	few	TRBJ2-1	NA	TGTGCCAGCCTCAGACGGAGCTCCTACAATGAGCAGTTCTTC	CASLRRSSYNEQFF
TRBV18	NA	TRBJ1-2	NA	TGTGCCAGCTCACCAGGGGACTATGGCTACACCTTC	CASSPGDYGYTF
TRBV5-4	NA	TRBJ2-3	NA	TGTGCCAGTAGCCAGGGGCTAGGTACAGATACGCAGTATTTT	CASSQGLGTDTQYF
TRBV4-3	NA	TRBJ2-7	NA	TGCGCCAGCAGCCAAGGCGGGAAATCCTACGAGCAGTACTTC	CASSQGGKSYEQYF
TRBV29-1	few	TRBJ2-3	NA	TGCAGCGTTACGTTCACTTCTAGCACAGATACGCAGTATTTT	CSVTFTSSTDTQYF
TRBV29-1	NA	TRBJ1-2	NA	TGCAGCGTTGACCCTGGGGGACGAATCAATCCGTATGGCTACACCTTC	CSVDPGGRINPYGYTF
TRBV28	NA	TRBJ2-7	TRBD1	TGTGCCAGCAGTCCCCCGGGACAGGGAAACTACGAGCAGTACTTC	CASSPPGQGNYEQYF
TRBV28	NA	TRBJ1-2	NA	TGTGCCAGCAGCTACAGAGATGGCTACACCTTC	CASSYRDGYTF
TRBV25-1	NA	TRBJ1-6	NA	TGTGCCAGCAGAGGGGAACAGCACCGCTCACCCCTCCACTTT	CASRGEQHRSPLHF
TRBV23-1	NA	TRBJ1-6	TRBD1	TGCGCCAGCAGTCGACAGGGTTGCTCCTATAATTCACCCCTCCACTTT	CASSRQGCSYNSPLHF
TRBV28	NA	TRBJ1-2	NA	TGTGCCAGCAGATGGGGAGGTCGGAGCTATGGCTACACCTTC	CASRWGGRSYGYTF
TRBV5-1	few	TRBJ2-2	NA	TGCGCCAGCAGCTTGGAACCCACCGGGGAGCTGTTTTTT	CASSLEPTGELFF
TRBV29-1	NA	TRBJ2-7	NA	TGCAGCGTTGCCCTTGGCGGTGGGTACTCCTACGAGCAGTACTTC	CSVALGGGYSYEQYF
TRBV19	NA	TRBJ1-2	NA	TGTGCCACCGCGGATTCCGGGGGCGCCTGGAGTGGCTACACCTTC	CATADSGGAWSGYTF
TRBV6-1	NA	TRBJ2-7	TRBD2	TGTGCCAGCATACTAGCGGGGGTTTCCTACGAGCAGTACTTC	CASILAGVSYEQYF
TRBV4-2	NA	TRBJ2-7	NA	TGTGCCAGCAGCCAGCACCCCCGGGCCACTCACGAGCAGTACTTC	CASSQHPRATHEQYF
TRBV18	NA	TRBJ2-2	NA	TGTGCCAGCTCACCACCTCGAGGAACCCCGAACACCGGGGAGCTGTTTTTT	CASSPPRGTPNTGELFF
TRBV7-3	NA	TRBJ1-1	TRBD1	TGTGCCAGCAGCTCAATACGACAGGGGGGCCCTGAAGCTTTCTTT	CASSSIRQGGPEAFF
TRBV5-6	medium-sized	TRBJ1-2	NA	TGTGCCAGCAGACTGTGGGGGGCCGGCTATGGCTACACCTTC	CASRLWGAGYGYTF
TRBV30	NA	TRBJ2-5	NA	TGTGCCTGGACCCTAGGAGGGGGCCAAGAGACCCAGTACTTC	CAWTLGGGQETQYF
TRBV6-1	once	TRBJ1-1	TRBD1	TGTGCCAGCAGACAGGGGACTGAAGCTTTCTTT	CASRQGTEAFF
TRBV7-2	few	TRBJ2-5	NA	TGTGCCAGCAGCTTAGAGGCGGGGGCAACCCAGTACTTC	CASSLEAGATQYF
TRBV4-3	few	TRBJ2-2	NA	TGCGCCAGCAGCCAAGACAGGGGCCGGGAGCTGTTTTTT	CASSQDRGRELFF
TRBV5-6	NA	TRBJ2-7	NA	TGTGCCAGCAGCTTACAGGGCTACGAGCAGTACTTC	CASSLQGYEQYF
TRBV4-1	few	TRBJ1-2	TRBD1	TGCGCCAGCAGCCCGTCGACAGGGGAGCGTGGCTACACCTTC	CASSPSTGERGYTF
TRBV4-2	NA	TRBJ1-2	NA	TGTGCCAGCAGCCAAGGCTATAAAGGGGGAGGTGGCTACACCTTC	CASSQGYKGGGGYTF
TRBV11-2	few	TRBJ2-3	NA	TGTGCCAGCAGCTCCCTTGGGAATGCCGGCACAGATACGCAGTATTTT	CASSSLGNAGTDTQYF
TRBV2	few	TRBJ1-1	NA	TGTGCCAGCAGCCCCAACATGAACACTGAAGCTTTCTTT	CASSPNMNTEAFF
TRBV7-2	NA	TRBJ1-6	NA	TGTGCCACAGCCCAGGGTAATTCACCCCTCCACTTT	CATAQGNSPLHF
TRBV19	few	TRBJ1-1	NA	TGTGCCAGTACCCTTACGGGTGACACTGAAGCTTTCTTT	CASTLTGDTEAFF
TRBV28	NA	TRBJ2-7	TRBD1	TGTGCCAGCACCGCTCCGGGACAGGCCTACGAGCAGTACTTC	CASTAPGQAYEQYF
TRBV9	NA	TRBJ1-1	NA	TGTGCCAGCAGCGTAGGAGCCGGATCCACTGAAGCTTTCTTT	CASSVGAGSTEAFF